This T cell receptor (beta chain) derives from a study of CD8 T cells in ankylosing spondylitis. The authors made TCR beta libraries by quantitative 5'-RACE with molecular barcodes. TCRdb itself ran the 5' RACE reads through MiXCR, one entry per CDR3 protein. Found here are tens of thousands of distinct CDR3 sequences, less than 3.5% of them singletons; the top ten hold approximately 4.5%. The length of the CDR3 is 17 residues. Study-level results: A TCR beta motif of roughly 8 highly homologous variants seemed to mark ankylosing spondylitis blood.

This clonotype was counted a few times. The antigen is unknown. Sequences were obtained from blood, either unsorted or a sorted T cell fraction (not recorded which). The J gene is TRBJ1-1, the V gene TRBV21-1. TRBV21-1 is classified as a pseudogene. The receptor comes from a male donor with ankylosing spondylitis or in good health (not recorded which). The DNA for the CDR3 is TGTGCCAGCAGCAAAGAGGGCCGAGGGGCTCCGAACACTGAAGCTTTCTTT. Protein sequence: CASSKEGRGAPNTEAFF.